Below are 5 T cell receptor beta chains sequenced from a single sample in a study of metastatic and nonmetastatic thyroid tumors. TCRdb ran MiXCR on the PCR reads. Of about 43,000 clones listed, about 3.3% are singletons. Among the patients, none had received any treatment before thyroid surgery. Source material: blood. The receptors derive from a female donor with papillary thyroid cancer or a benign thyroid nodule (not recorded which). Some clones in this sample may be carry-over from other donors' samples.

DNA of the CDR3: TGTGCCTGGAGGACTAGCGGCCCTAGCACAGATACGCAGTATTTT. It specifies CAWRTSGPSTDTQYF. The chain uses TRBV30 and TRBJ2-3, with 9 bases matching TRBD2. Trimming cost V 3 bases and J 0 bases; bases outside gene matches: 4. The CDR3 has 15 amino acids. CDR1 GTSNPN and CDR2 SVGIG come from the germline V gene (reference sequence).

This clone was picked up a small number of times. In nucleotides, the CDR3 is TGCGCCAGCAGCAGGGACGGCCTGAGGGCTAATGAAAAACTGTTTTTT. The encoded protein is CASSRDGLRANEKLFF. This chain connects TRBV5-1 to TRBJ1-4; D may be TRBD1 (5 bases). Germline V gene data show CDR1 as SGHRS and CDR2 as YFSETQ. This CDR3 is 16 amino acids long. V was shortened by 4 bases and J by 3 bases, with 16 bases between the two germline ends.

As DNA, the CDR3 is TGTGCCTGGGAACTAGCGGGAGGCACAGATACGCAGTATTTT. Protein sequence: CAWELAGGTDTQYF. The chain joins TRBV30 to TRBJ2-3, with 11 bases identical to TRBD2. V trimming: 5 bases; J trimming: 1 base; junction bases outside the gene matches: 2. Germline values: CDR1 GTSNPN, CDR2 SVGIG (reference sequence). The CDR3 is 14 amino acids.

This clone was seen ten or more times. The rearrangement joins TRBV19 to TRBJ2-2, with 11 bases fitting TRBD2. The V segment lost 3 bases and the J segment 7 bases; nucleotides outside the gene matches: 7. There are 16 residues in the CDR3. Germline CDR1 reads LNHDA; CDR2 reads SQIVND (reference sequence). The CDR3 DNA is TGTGCCAGTAGTATTTACAGTGGGACTAGCGGCGGGGAGCTGTTTTTT. Translating it yields CASSIYSGTSGGELFF.

This clone was detected ten times or more. The chain employs TRBV20-1 and TRBJ1-1, with 7 bases fitting TRBD1. J was trimmed by 4 bases and V by 6 bases; bases with no gene match: 2. The CDR3 totals 11 residues. From germline, CDR1 is DFQATT and CDR2 SNEGSKA (reference sequence). The CDR3 protein is CSANRGTEAFF. The DNA of the CDR3 is TGCAGTGCAAACAGGGGCACTGAAGCTTTCTTT.